This TCR beta chain was sequenced in a study of response to subunit inactivated influenza vaccine. Findings and limits, study-wide: The authors proposed limited new T cell recruitment per seasonal influenza vaccination.

CDR1 KGHSH and CDR2 LQKENI come from the germline V gene. V lost 6 bases to trimming and J lost 6 bases, with 15 bases between them. The CDR3 has 13 amino acids. As concerns this clonotype: Its matching antigen is unknown.

TCRdb reanalysed the RT-PCR reads using MiXCR and keeps one entry per CDR3 protein. Among more than 200,000 distinct CDR3 sequences, 12% were seen once, and the ten largest hold 7.8%. Specimen: non-naive T cells sorted from PBMCs, collected 14 days before vaccination. The receptor was derived from a man in his fifties who received an inactivated influenza vaccine. This chain connects TRBV18 to TRBJ2-7; D not resolved. Here the CDR3 DNA reads TGTGCCAGCTCTATCGGCGCCGATATCGAGCAGTACTTC. This encodes CASSIGADIEQYF.